These 32 T cell receptor beta chains were all obtained from the same sample, sequenced in a study of cytomegalovirus exposure and HLA in healthy donors. The study ran its PCR with 60 Vbeta and 13 Jbeta primers. Only in-frame clones appear in the TCRdb table, and some are missing; sequencing was by immunoSEQ multiplex PCR. The repertoire holds under 80,000 clones, with about 71% as singletons. Sample: PBMCs. These receptors came from a woman aged 35 to 49 in good health and CMV-seronegative.

This sequence joins TRBV11-2 and TRBJ2-7; 10 positions agree with TRBD1. Trimming removed 6 bases from V and 5 bases from J; junction bases left unmatched: 19. Germline loops: CDR1 SGHAT, CDR2 FQNNGV. The CDR3 is 18 residues long. For the CDR3, the DNA is TGTGCCAGCAGACCACTTTTACCCCGGGACAGGGGAGCCCACGAGCAGTACTTC. Protein product: CASRPLLPRDRGAHEQYF.

The V call is TRBV6-5, the J call TRBJ1-1; maybe TRBD1 (6 bases). The germline gives CDR1 MNHEY, CDR2 SVGAGI. V was pared by 6 bases and J by 5 bases, with 16 bases between. The CDR3 runs 14 residues. CDR3: CASRGPGGQTEAFF. DNA for the CDR3: TGTGCCAGCAGGGGACCCGGGGGGCAAACTGAAGCTTTCTTT.

This chain connects TRBV18 to TRBJ2-7; 7 bases are shared with TRBD2. V dropped 2 bases and J dropped 3; count of bases not matched to a gene: 7. The CDR3 length is 15 residues. The V gene's germline CDR1 is KGHSH and CDR2 LQKENI. The CDR3 sequence: CASSPITAGDYEQYF. CDR3 DNA sequence: TGTGCCAGCTCACCAATAACGGCGGGAGACTACGAGCAGTACTTC.

The chain uses TRBV5-4 and TRBJ1-4, with D tentatively TRBD1 (6 bases). Per the germline V gene, CDR1 is SGHNT and CDR2 is YYREEE (reference sequence). There are 15 residues in the CDR3. V gave up 2 bases and J gave up 8 bases, with 16 bases separating them. The chain's CDR3 is CASSFFTGREEKLFF. The CDR3 DNA reads TGTGCCAGCAGCTTTTTTACAGGGAGGGAGGAAAAACTGTTTTTT.

The rearrangement links TRBV5-1 to TRBJ2-3; 11 bases are shared with TRBD1. With V trimmed by 7 bases and J by 1 base, 5 bases remained unmatched. Germline values: CDR1 SGHRS, CDR2 YFSETQ. CDR3 length: 15 residues. The CDR3 sequence: CASGDRGGGTDTQYF. Here the CDR3 DNA reads TGCGCCAGCGGGGACAGGGGGGGAGGCACAGATACGCAGTATTTT.

The rearrangement joins TRBV9 to TRBJ2-7; 9 nucleotides match TRBD1. CDR1 and CDR2 from the germline V gene are SGDLS and YYNGEE. The CDR3 length is 16 residues. J was trimmed by 4 bases and V by 4 bases; bases with no gene match: 12. Here the CDR3 reads CASSRGVGQGFYEQYF. CDR3 sequence (DNA): TGTGCCAGCAGCCGAGGGGTGGGACAGGGTTTTTACGAGCAGTACTTC.

This clone was counted a few times. The chain has TRBV9 and TRBJ1-4; possible D gene TRBD1, 6 bases. The CDR3 covers 14 residues. Germline V CDR1 and CDR2: SGDLS, YYNGEE. V lost 0 bases to trimming and J lost 7 bases, with 10 bases between them. This CDR3 reads CASSVDRASEKLFF. The CDR3 nucleotides are TGTGCCAGCAGCGTAGACAGGGCAAGTGAAAAACTGTTTTTT. Filled out from reference TRBV9 and TRBJ1-4, the complete variable domain reads DSGVTQTPKHLITATGQRVTLRCSPRSGDLSVYWYQQSLDQGLQFLIQYYNGEERAKGNILERFSAQQFPDLHSELNLSSLELGDSALYFCASSVDRASEKLFFGSGTQLSVL.

This clone appeared once. This rearrangement joins TRBV11-2 to TRBJ2-7; D might be TRBD2 (7 bases). V gave up 1 base and J gave up 0 bases, with 13 bases separating them. The CDR3 loop spans 16 amino acids. Germline loops: CDR1 SGHAT, CDR2 FQNNGV. CDR3 nucleotides: TGTGCCAGCAGCTTAGGTTTCGGGGGGCACTCCTACGAGCAGTACTTC. It codes for CASSLGFGGHSYEQYF.

In DNA form, the CDR3 reads TGCGCCAGCAGTGCCGATCGGACTCCCGTGGGGAGGGAGCAGTACTTC. It translates to CASSADRTPVGREQYF. The chain couples TRBV10-2 to TRBJ2-7; a possible D gene is TRBD2 (6 bases). The germline gives CDR1 WSHSY, CDR2 SAAADI. Trimming stripped 4 bases from V and 7 bases from J, with 23 bases between. The length of the CDR3 is 16 residues.

The chain is built from TRBV4-1 and TRBJ2-2; D possibly corresponds to TRBD1 (7 bases). Germline CDR1 is MGHRA and CDR2 is YSYEKL. The CDR3 is 15 residues long. V dropped 3 bases and J dropped 6 bases, with 14 bases sitting between them. The CDR3 sequence is CASSHFSRGAGELFF. For the CDR3, the DNA is TGCGCCAGCAGCCATTTCTCCAGGGGGGCCGGGGAGCTGTTTTTT.

This rearrangement joins TRBV10-2 to TRBJ2-5, with 7 bases identical to TRBD1. Judging by the DNA end, TRBJ2-7 fits better; the J call may be wrong. CDR3 size: 15 residues. Germline CDR1 WSHSY, CDR2 SAAADI. CDR3 amino acids: CASSEPGTAPTEQYF. Written as DNA, the CDR3 is TGCGCCAGCAGTGAGCCCGGGACAGCCCCTACCGAGCAGTACTTC.

The rearrangement joins TRBV18 to TRBJ2-2; a possible D gene is TRBD2 (5 bases). The CDR3 totals 14 residues. Germline V gene lookup returns CDR1 KGHSH and CDR2 LQKENI. V dropped 4 bases and J dropped 5 bases, with 11 bases sitting between them. CDR3 loop: CASSREMSTGELFF. CDR3 sequence (DNA): TGTGCCAGCTCACGGGAGATGAGTACCGGGGAGCTGTTTTTT.

V is TRBV28 and J is TRBJ1-1; the match to TRBD1 covers 10 bases. The CDR3 totals 18 residues. Germline V CDR1 and CDR2: MDHEN, SYDVKM. V was clipped by 3 bases and J by 6 bases; unmatched bases: 16. In nucleotides, the CDR3 is TGTGCCAGCAGTTTGGGGGGGTGGGGACAGGGGTTTTTTGCTGAAGCTTTCTTT. Its protein is CASSLGGWGQGFFAEAFF.

J is TRBJ1-2 and V is TRBV19, with a tentative D call TRBD1 (5 bases). This CDR3 is built from 14 residues. Trimming took off 3 bases at V and 7 bases at J, with 15 bases between the two ends. The V gene's germline CDR1 is LNHDA and CDR2 SQIVND (reference sequence). The CDR3 bases are TGTGCCAGTAGTATTCTCCAGGGTAACGCTGGCTACACCTTC. Residues: CASSILQGNAGYTF.

This chain links TRBV7-9 with TRBJ2-1; 8 positions agree with TRBD1. Trimming removed 1 base from V and 5 bases from J; junction bases left unmatched: 4. In germline, CDR1 is SEHNR, CDR2 FQNEAQ (reference sequence). The CDR3 is made up of 15 amino acids. CDR3 in DNA: TGTGCCAGCAGCTTAGGGGCAGGGGGCCACAATGAGCAGTTCTTC. Translating it yields CASSLGAGGHNEQFF. Complete variable domain (other parts from reference TRBV7-9 and TRBJ2-1): DTGVSQNPRHKITKRGQNVTFRCDPISEHNRLYWYRQTLGQGPEFLTYFQNEAQLEKSRLLSDRFSAERPKGSFSTLEIQRTEQGDSAMYLCASSLGAGGHNEQFFGPGTRLTVL.

The genes are TRBV28 and TRBJ1-4; 8 bases match TRBD1. J gave up 0 bases and V 0 bases, and 3 bases lay outside the gene matches. The length of the CDR3 is 17 residues. The germline V gene encodes CDR1 MDHEN and CDR2 SYDVKM. The CDR3 loop reads CASSLWDRAATNEKLFF. The DNA for the CDR3 is TGTGCCAGCAGTTTATGGGACAGGGCTGCAACTAATGAAAAACTGTTTTTT.

The V and J genes are TRBV6-6 and TRBJ2-3, with TRBD2 identical over 13 bases. CDR1 MNHNY and CDR2 SVGAGI come from the germline V gene (reference sequence). This CDR3 comprises 16 residues. The V gene end was trimmed by 2 bases and the J gene end by 5 bases; junction bases not matched to a gene: 4. The CDR3 region has the DNA TGTGCCAGCAGTTACGAGAGACTAGCGGGAGGAGATACGCAGTATTTT. This codes for CASSYERLAGGDTQYF.

This rearrangement joins TRBV21-1 to TRBJ2-5; TRBD2 reflects the table's D call only, with no check against the DNA. TRBV21-1 is a pseudogene locus. This CDR3 has 15 residues. The DNA of the CDR3 is TGTGCCAGCAGCACCAAGACATCCGGGGGGGAGACCCAGTACTTC. Protein product: CASSTKTSGGETQYF.

The rearrangement joins TRBV7-3 to TRBJ2-1; TRBD2 agrees at 13 bases. The CDR3 length is 15 residues. CDR1 is SGHTA and CDR2 is FQGTGA in the germline V gene. V was clipped by 5 bases and J by 9 bases; unmatched bases: 7. The CDR3: CASSLGLAGVVEQFF. CDR3 coding DNA: TGTGCCAGCAGCCTAGGACTAGCGGGAGTGGTTGAGCAGTTCTTC.

J is TRBJ2-1 and V is TRBV5-1, with 8 positions matching TRBD2. Germline CDR1 reads SGHRS; CDR2 reads YFSETQ. The CDR3 extends over 15 amino acids. V lost 4 bases and J lost 6; bases outside the gene matches: 9. CDR3 sequence: CASSPKRERGNEQFF. The CDR3 DNA is TGCGCCAGCAGCCCAAAGCGGGAGAGGGGCAATGAGCAGTTCTTC.

J is TRBJ2-1 and V is TRBV7-3, with 10 positions matching TRBD2. Losses at the gene ends were 0 bases for V and 7 bases for J; bases not matched to a gene: 3. The CDR3 totals 15 residues. In germline, CDR1 is SGHTA, CDR2 FQGTGA. The CDR3 region has the DNA TGTGCCAGCAGCTTAACACTAGCGGGACGGAATGAGCAGTTCTTC. It encodes CASSLTLAGRNEQFF.

Concerning this clone: Germline is not matched at one junction end, which may reflect a read error. The chain recombines TRBV7-3 with TRBJ2-5, with 12 bases aligning to TRBD2. From germline, CDR1 is SGHTA and CDR2 FQGTGA. The CDR3 spans 14 residues. CDR3 sequence: CASSLTSGGETQYF. CDR3 in DNA: TGTGCCAGCAGCCTAACTAGCGGGGGGGAGACCCAGTACTTC.

The genes are TRBV7-2 and TRBJ2-7; 12 bases agree with TRBD2. Trimming removed 6 bases from V and 3 bases from J; junction bases left unmatched: 0. The CDR3 totals 13 residues. CDR1 is SGHTA and CDR2 is FQGNSA in the germline V gene. The CDR3 coding sequence is TGTGCCAGCAGGACTAGCGGGAGCTACGAGCAGTACTTC. As protein: CASRTSGSYEQYF.

This chain links TRBV5-1 with TRBJ2-3, with D perhaps matching TRBD2 (6 bases). The CDR3 extends over 14 amino acids. Germline V lookup: CDR1 SGHRS, CDR2 YFSETQ. Trimming left V 3 bases short and J 4 bases short, with 12 bases between. This CDR3 is CASSSGLKADTQYF. CDR3 sequence (DNA): TGCGCCAGCAGCTCCGGACTAAAGGCAGATACGCAGTATTTT.

The rearrangement links TRBV19 to TRBJ2-1; D perhaps matches TRBD1 (6 bases). The CDR3 has 14 amino acids. The V end lost 7 bases, the J end lost 7 bases, and 17 bases lay between the germline ends. The germline gives CDR1 LNHDA, CDR2 SQIVND (reference sequence). CDR3 bases: TGTGCCAGTACTATGGGGGCTCCAGAGAATGAGCAGTTCTTC. This gives the protein CASTMGAPENEQFF.

J is TRBJ2-1 and V is TRBV2; 7 positions agree with TRBD2. J gave up 3 bases and V 9 bases, and 14 bases lay outside the gene matches. Germline-derived CDR1 and CDR2 are SNHLY and FYNNEI. The CDR3 is 16 residues long. The CDR3 here is CARQGLGVANYNEQFF. CDR3 DNA: TGTGCCAGACAAGGACTAGGCGTAGCGAACTACAATGAGCAGTTCTTC.

The genes are TRBV9 and TRBJ1-1, with a possible D match to TRBD1 (6 bases). CDR3 length: 16 amino acids. V was clipped by 0 bases and J by 7 bases, with 19 bases between them. Germline CDR1 SGDLS, CDR2 YYNGEE. CDR3 coding DNA: TGTGCCAGCAGCGTAGGGCAGGTCCATAGAGGGGGTGAAGCTTTCTTT. Protein sequence: CASSVGQVHRGGEAFF.

The rearrangement links TRBV4-3 to TRBJ2-1; D unclear. This CDR3 has 13 residues. V lost 0 bases and J lost 9, with 9 bases in between. Germline CDR1 reads LGHNA; CDR2 reads YSLEER. CDR3 sequence: CASSQDRVGEQFF. CDR3 bases: TGCGCCAGCAGCCAAGATAGAGTCGGTGAGCAGTTCTTC.

The chain couples TRBV7-2 to TRBJ2-7; D is perhaps TRBD1 (7 bases). Trimming stripped 5 bases from V and 2 bases from J, with 13 bases between. Germline V lookup: CDR1 SGHTA, CDR2 FQGNSA. This CDR3 is built from 14 residues. As DNA, the CDR3 is TGTGCCAGCAGCCCAGGGGGGATCCCCTACGAGCAGTACTTC. Amino acid sequence: CASSPGGIPYEQYF.

The rearrangement links TRBV13 to TRBJ2-7; TRBD1 matches at 8 bases. CDR1 is PRHDT, CDR2 FYEKMQ, per germline (reference sequence). This CDR3 has 14 amino acids. V shed 3 bases and J 2 bases; nucleotides not matched to a gene: 3. CDR3 in amino acids: CASSFQGQAYEQYF. The CDR3 coding sequence is TGTGCCAGCAGCTTCCAGGGACAGGCCTACGAGCAGTACTTC.

This clone was picked up a small number of times. The chain combines TRBV7-9 with TRBJ2-3, with 11 nucleotides matching TRBD2. The germline V gene encodes CDR1 SEHNR and CDR2 FQNEAQ (reference sequence). CDR3 length: 17 amino acids. The V gene end was trimmed by 4 bases and the J gene end by 1 base; junction bases not matched to a gene: 7. CDR3 coding DNA: TGTGCCAGCAGCTCGGGACTAGCGGAGATCCGCACAGATACGCAGTATTTT. Residues: CASSSGLAEIRTDTQYF.

The chain employs TRBV30 and TRBJ2-5; D unclear. In germline, CDR1 is GTSNPN, CDR2 SVGIG (reference sequence). V was pared by 0 bases and J by 1 base, with 6 bases between. This CDR3 has 13 residues. The CDR3 is CAWSVKLQETQYF. The CDR3 DNA is TGTGCCTGGAGTGTGAAACTCCAAGAGACCCAGTACTTC. Full variable domain (outside the CDR3, taken from reference TRBV30 and TRBJ2-5): SQTIHQWPATLVQPVGSPLSLECTVEGTSNPNLYWYRQAAGRGLQLLFYSVGIGQISSEVPQNLSASRPQDRQFILSSKKLLLSDSGFYLCAWSVKLQETQYFGPGTRLLVL.